The clone carrying this T cell receptor (beta chain) showed up many times. Its antigen is unknown. This record comes from a study of regulatory T cells in long-lasting Graves disease. Study-level findings and limits: Persistent cases favored TRBV28, TRBJ1-2 and TRBJ2-5. Accuracy was possibly reduced by small sample size.

Trimming pared 0 bases from V and 5 bases from J, leaving 13 bases between. The CDR3 totals 15 residues. The germline CDR1 and CDR2 sequences are MNHEY and SVGEGT. CDR3 regions were amplified by Arm-PCR using iRepertoire HTBI primers to build TCR beta libraries. TCRdb ran MiXCR on the multiplex PCR reads and lists one entry per CDR3 protein. The sample records approximately 500,000 distinct CDR3 sequences, roughly 21% being singletons. The time point denotes: persistent/refractory GD, antithyroid drugs over 5 years with positive TRAb. After RNA was extracted from PBMCs, the TCR library was made from it.

The V call is TRBV6-2 or TRBV6-3, the J call TRBJ1-2, with D possibly TRBD1 on 5 matching bases. The clonotype was recovered from a female donor with Graves disease. The sample here was peripheral blood mononuclear cells (PBMCs), taken when the disease was refractory, from a patient treated with antithyroid drugs. CDR3 amino acids: CASSYSNRDLYGYTF. The CDR3 bases are TGTGCCAGCAGTTACTCGAACCGGGACTTATATGGCTACACCTTC.